A single sample gave rise to the 4 T cell receptor beta chains below, sequenced in a study of liver allograft versus peripheral blood T cells. In the study overall: Within transplanted livers, the T cell receptor repertoires were examined and compared against the repertoires present in the peripheral blood of liver transplant recipients.

One entry per CDR3 protein, called by TCRdb with MiXCR from the reads. The sample lists roughly 180 distinct CDR3 sequences; more than 20% were seen once. The receptor source for this set is a human patient who had a liver transplant. Some T cells may have come from the graft donor.

This rearrangement joins TRBV20-1 to TRBJ2-7; TRBD2 aligns across 9 bases. The CDR3 has 14 residues. Trimming removed 6 bases from V and 3 bases from J; junction bases left unmatched: 9. Germline V gives CDR1 DFQATT, CDR2 SNEGSKA (reference sequence). CDR3 nucleotide sequence: TGCAGTGCCCGAGGCCTAGCGGGATACTACGAGCAGTACTTC. Encoded protein: CSARGLAGYYEQYF.

Only a few counts were recorded for this clonotype. The rearrangement links TRBV6-5 to TRBJ2-7; D may be TRBD2 (5 bases). Germline V CDR1 and CDR2: MNHEY, SVGAGI. The CDR3 has 16 amino acids. Trimming took off 6 bases at V and 0 bases at J, with 18 bases between the two ends. The CDR3 region is CASSPGRVRHSYEQYF. In DNA form, the CDR3 reads TGTGCCAGCAGCCCTGGGAGAGTGCGTCACTCCTACGAGCAGTACTTC.

This clonotype came up a few times. The chain couples TRBV10-3 to TRBJ2-5, with 8 nucleotides matching TRBD2. CDR3 length: 16 residues. Trimming cost V 10 bases and J 5 bases; bases outside gene matches: 18. Germline V gene lookup returns CDR1 ENHRY and CDR2 SYGVKD. The CDR3 coding sequence is TGTGCCACCGAAAAGGGGCGGGGGGACATGGAGGAGACCCAGTACTTC. Protein: CATEKGRGDMEETQYF.

This clonotype rates as large (0.1 to 1%). The chain joins TRBV6-2 or TRBV6-3 to TRBJ1-5; D gene unclear. With 2 bases removed from V and 2 bases from J, the gap between germline ends came to 10 bases. Germline V gene lookup returns CDR1 MNHEY and CDR2 SVGEGT. The CDR3 is 15 residues long. The CDR3 protein is CASSYGRVGNQPQHF. The CDR3 nucleotides are TGTGCCAGCAGTTACGGTAGGGTTGGCAATCAGCCCCAGCATTTT.